The entry below describes one T cell receptor beta chain. Its antigen remains unidentified. This entry belongs to a study of T cell responses to AZD1222 COVID-19 vaccine. Across the study: Both about-4-week and about-12-week second-dose recipients were combined. General observations from the study: A mostly white British donor set with more females was recruited, and clonal diversity was possibly underestimated.

The protocol was immunoSEQ multiplex PCR, while the TCRdb copy is restricted to in-frame clones and leaves out a portion. This table has 110,000 to 150,000 clones, 75% to 95% appearing once. This CDR3 is built from 16 residues. In germline, CDR1 is SGHTA, CDR2 FQGNSA. Trimming took off 5 bases at V and 6 bases at J, with 17 bases between the two ends. Sequencing was performed on peripheral blood, taken on day 0 of AZD1222 vaccination. The rearrangement uses TRBV7-2 and TRBJ1-6; perhaps TRBD1 as D (6 bases). This clonotype was obtained from an adult in good health. CDR3 residues: CASSLRRDRTNSPLHF. CDR3 sequence (DNA): TGTGCCAGCAGCCTCCGTCGAGACAGGACTAATTCACCCCTCCACTTT. Filled out from reference TRBV7-2 and TRBJ1-6, the complete variable domain reads GAGVSQSPSNKVTEKGKDVELRCDPISGHTALYWYRQSLGQGLEFLIYFQGNSAPDKSGLPSDRFSAERTGGSVSTLTIQRTQQEDSAVYLCASSLRRDRTNSPLHFGNGTRLTVT.